This T cell receptor beta chain was identified in a study of PD-L1 blockade in urothelial cancer. Regarding the study as a whole: Tumor-associated clones in the blood of durable-benefit patients grew more at 3 weeks.

Details on this clone: The antigen is not known.

Synthetic TCR analog templates were spiked into all PCRs individually. Measured with immunoSEQ multiplex PCR; TCRdb has only the in-frame clones, and not every one. In the table there are about 84,000 clones, roughly 82% of which are singletons. Samples spanned pretreatment and treatment, with 1 to 8 time points per patient. Germline V gene sequence: CDR1 SGHTA, CDR2 FQGNSA. Trimming stripped 5 bases from V and 6 bases from J, with 9 bases between. This CDR3 is built from 12 residues. The TCR sequence derives from a man in his 70s with urothelial cancer. This material consisted of PBMCs, taken around atezolizumab (anti-PD-L1) treatment. The chain links TRBV7-2 to TRBJ2-3; D remains unclear. CDR3 protein: CASSPRWDTQYF. DNA for the CDR3: TGTGCCAGCAGCCCGCGGTGGGATACGCAGTATTTT.